These 9 T cell receptor beta chains were all obtained from the same sample, sequenced in a study of blood T cell repertoires in COVID-19. Profiling relied on immunoSEQ multiplex PCR, and the TCRdb table lists in-frame clones only, not all of them. The sample includes about 250,000 clones, 84% seen only once; the top ten take 15% to 17%. The sample was peripheral blood. The receptors stem from a person between 70 and 80 years old with COVID-19, enrolled during active disease.

A note on this clone: This sample includes further DNA sequences coding for the same CDR3. The chain joins TRBV7-2 to TRBJ2-7, with a possible D match to TRBD2 (6 bases). The germline CDR1 and CDR2 sequences are SGHTA and FQGNSA. Deletions cut 1 base from V and 1 base from J, with 8 bases between. The CDR3 spans 14 residues. CDR3 DNA: TGTGCCAGCAGCTTAGACGGGGGTTCCTACGAGCAGTACTTC. It codes for CASSLDGGSYEQYF.

The chain recombines TRBV6-2 or TRBV6-3 with TRBJ1-6, with 8 bases lining up with TRBD1. The CDR3 sequence is 15 residues long. With V trimmed by 5 bases and J by 7 bases, 7 bases remained unmatched. Germline V CDR1 and CDR2: MNHEY, SVGEGT. CDR3 residues: CASSPWDRTNSPLHF. The CDR3 DNA follows: TGTGCCAGCAGTCCGTGGGACAGGACCAATTCACCCCTCCACTTT.

V is TRBV7-8 and J is TRBJ2-1; D remains ambiguous. The CDR3 totals 18 residues. Germline CDR1 and CDR2: SGHVS and FQNEAQ. The V gene lost 3 bases and the J gene lost 0 bases, with 18 bases spanning the gap. DNA for the CDR3: TGTGCCAGCAGCTTTATCGGGTTCAGTTCACTCTCCTACAATGAGCAGTTCTTC. It specifies CASSFIGFSSLSYNEQFF.

The J gene is TRBJ2-1, the V gene TRBV30, with 13 positions matching TRBD2. CDR3 length equals 14 residues. The V segment lost 1 base and the J segment 10 bases; nucleotides outside the gene matches: 4. CDR1 and CDR2 from the germline V gene are GTSNPN and SVGIG (reference sequence). The CDR3 DNA reads TGTGCCTGGAGTGCACTAGCGGGAGGGGGGGAGCAGTTCTTC. Protein sequence: CAWSALAGGGEQFF.

V is TRBV23-1 and J is TRBJ2-3; D uncertain. TRBV23-1 is treated as an ORF (open reading frame) with a function not yet certain. Deletions cut 6 bases from V and 5 bases from J, with 21 bases between. The CDR3 has 16 residues. This chain's CDR3 is CASSPPRHNSVDTQYF. CDR3 nucleotides: TGCGCCAGCAGCCCTCCGAGACACAATTCAGTAGATACGCAGTATTTT.

This sequence joins TRBV5-1 and TRBJ2-1; 7 bases are a match to TRBD1. Looked up from germline, CDR1 is SGHRS and CDR2 is YFSETQ. After removal of 4 bases from V and 0 bases from J, the junction contained 13 bases not matched to a gene. The CDR3 runs 18 residues. CDR3 in DNA: TGCGCCAGCAGCCTAATAGCCCGACAGGGCCCCTCCTACAATGAGCAGTTCTTC. This sequence encodes CASSLIARQGPSYNEQFF.

The chain combines TRBV5-6 with TRBJ1-5; 7 positions match TRBD1. Germline assignment: CDR1 SGHDT and CDR2 YYEEEE. The junction had 8 bases not matched to a gene; V was cut back by 3 bases and J by 5 bases. The CDR3 is 15 amino acids. CDR3 coding DNA: TGTGCCAGCAGCTGGGGTGGACAGGCCGATCAGCCCCAGCATTTT. Translated, it gives CASSWGGQADQPQHF.

V usage is TRBV30 and J usage is TRBJ1-5, with TRBD1 matching over 9 bases. Trimming removed 2 bases from V and 1 base from J; junction bases left unmatched: 3. The CDR3 spans 15 residues. Germline V CDR1 and CDR2: GTSNPN, SVGIG (reference sequence). The CDR3 loop reads CAWSTGTGSNQPQHF. CDR3 sequence (DNA): TGTGCCTGGAGTACCGGGACAGGGAGCAATCAGCCCCAGCATTTT.

J is TRBJ2-5 and V is TRBV6-6; the match to TRBD1 covers 8 bases. CDR1 and CDR2 from the germline V gene are MNHNY and SVGAGI (reference sequence). V shed 6 bases and J 1 base; nucleotides not matched to a gene: 1. CDR3 size: 13 residues. CDR3 in DNA: TGTGCCAGCAGGGGGACAGGCCAAGAGACCCAGTACTTC. Its translation is CASRGTGQETQYF.